These 19 T cell receptor beta chains originate from one sample sequenced in a study of technical replicates of blood from several donors. The repertoire was sequenced with immunoSEQ multiplex PCR; TCRdb's copy has only in-frame clones and lacks some. Of about 83,000 clones detected, roughly nine tenths appear once; the ten largest clones hold around 0.25%. The source material was T cells isolated from PBMCs. The receptor set was obtained from a human donor in good health.

The gene calls are TRBV29-1 and TRBJ1-1, with no clear D. The V gene's germline CDR1 is SQVTM and CDR2 ANQGSEA. With 0 bases removed from V and 8 bases from J, the gap between germline ends came to 13 bases. This CDR3 is 13 amino acids long. CDR3 nucleotides: TGCAGCGTTGAAGAGAGCAAAGGCAGGGAAGCTTTCTTT. Translating it yields CSVEESKGREAFF.

This sequence joins TRBV15 and TRBJ2-7, with D possibly being TRBD2 (5 bases). With 6 bases removed from V and 0 bases from J, the gap between germline ends came to 9 bases. This CDR3 comprises 13 residues. Germline V gives CDR1 LNHNV, CDR2 YYDKDF (reference sequence). DNA for the CDR3: TGTGCCACCAGGGCGGGCACCTCCTACGAGCAGTACTTC. Its protein is CATRAGTSYEQYF. Filled out from reference TRBV15 and TRBJ2-7, the complete variable domain reads DAMVIQNPRYQVTQFGKPVTLSCSQTLNHNVMYWYQQKSSQAPKLLFHYYDKDFNNEADTPDNFQSRRPNTSFCFLDIRSPGLGDTAMYLCATRAGTSYEQYFGPGTRLTVT.

The gene calls are TRBV2 and TRBJ2-1; perhaps TRBD2 as D (7 bases). The V gene's germline CDR1 is SNHLY and CDR2 FYNNEI. Deletions cut 7 bases from V and 8 bases from J, with 18 bases between. The CDR3 totals 14 residues. This CDR3 reads CASKGGGLRDEQFF. CDR3 nucleotide sequence: TGTGCCAGCAAGGGGGGAGGGCTTAGGGATGAGCAGTTCTTC.

The rearrangement uses TRBV30 and TRBJ2-7, with D possibly being TRBD2 (7 bases). Germline V gene data show CDR1 as GTSNPN and CDR2 as SVGIG (reference sequence). V lost 5 bases, J lost 4 bases, and 18 bases lay in between. The CDR3 sequence is 14 residues long. CDR3 nucleotide sequence: TGTGCCTGGGCCCAGGCGGGGGCTTCTTACGAGCAGTACTTC. Its translation is CAWAQAGASYEQYF.

The chain has TRBV4-1 and TRBJ2-5; the match to TRBD2 covers 7 bases. Per germline, CDR1 MGHRA and CDR2 YSYEKL. CDR3 length: 15 residues. V lost 4 bases, J lost 4 bases, and 9 bases stayed unmatched. For the CDR3, the DNA is TGCGCCAGCAGCCCCGTAATGGGGGGGGGAGAGACCCAGTACTTC. It yields the protein CASSPVMGGGETQYF.

CDR3 sequence reads: CASSYSNRLGQPQHF. CDR3 in DNA: TGTGCCAGCAGTTACTCGAACCGGCTCGGGCAGCCCCAGCATTTT. The chain has TRBV6-6 and TRBJ1-5, with unresolved D. V gave up 0 bases and J gave up 7 bases, with 13 bases separating them. The CDR3 consists of 15 residues. Germline V CDR1 and CDR2: MNHNY, SVGAGI (reference sequence).

The genes are TRBV5-4 and TRBJ2-2, with 9 bases that match TRBD2. The CDR3 runs 15 residues. The germline V gene encodes CDR1 SGHNT and CDR2 YYREEE (reference sequence). After removal of 2 bases from V and 5 bases from J, the junction contained 4 bases not matched to a gene. CDR3 region: CASSLLAGSTGELFF. CDR3 nucleotide sequence: TGTGCCAGCAGCTTACTAGCGGGCTCTACCGGGGAGCTGTTTTTT.

This chain uses TRBV14 with TRBJ1-1; TRBD1 is a possible D gene (6 bases). Germline CDR1 reads SGHDN; CDR2 reads FVKESK. With 3 bases removed from V and 5 bases from J, the gap between germline ends came to 16 bases. CDR3 length: 15 residues. The CDR3 region has the DNA TGTGCCAGCAGCCAGTTCTGGGGGCGGAATACTGAAGCTTTCTTT. Translated, it gives CASSQFWGRNTEAFF.

V usage is TRBV27 and J usage is TRBJ1-2; tentatively, D is TRBD1 (6 bases). V was shortened by 2 bases and J by 8 bases, with 12 bases between the two germline ends. This CDR3 spans 13 amino acids. Looked up from germline, CDR1 is MNHEY and CDR2 is SMNVEV (reference sequence). The CDR3 region has the DNA TGTGCCAGCAGTTTAGGGGGGGCAAAGGGCTACACCTTC. Its protein product is CASSLGGAKGYTF.

This clone was counted a few times. The rearrangement joins TRBV7-9 to TRBJ2-3; D may be TRBD1 (6 bases). The V gene lost 0 bases and the J gene lost 4 bases, with 11 bases spanning the gap. Germline-derived CDR1 and CDR2 are SEHNR and FQNEAQ (reference sequence). The CDR3 has 15 amino acids. The CDR3 DNA reads as TGTGCCAGCAGCTTAGCGGGGGCTGTCGCAGATACGCAGTATTTT. Translated: CASSLAGAVADTQYF.

V is TRBV2 and J is TRBJ2-6, with no clear D. From germline, CDR1 is SNHLY and CDR2 FYNNEI. The CDR3 consists of 15 residues. The ends were cut back, 7 bases at V and 0 bases at J, with 10 bases in the middle. The CDR3 region is CASTPGHSGANVLTF. The CDR3, as DNA: TGTGCCAGCACCCCTGGGCACTCTGGGGCCAACGTCCTGACTTTC.

The V and J genes are TRBV11-2 and TRBJ2-1; tentatively, D is TRBD1 (5 bases). Trimming shortened V by 0 bases and J by 8 bases, and 5 bases separated the two germline ends. CDR3 length equals 12 residues. The germline V gene encodes CDR1 SGHAT and CDR2 FQNNGV. CDR3 loop: CASSLEGHEQFF. DNA of the CDR3: TGTGCCAGCAGCTTAGAGGGGCATGAGCAGTTCTTC.

The CDR3: CASSIGTGVDNEQFF. In DNA form, the CDR3 reads TGCGCCAGCAGCATAGGGACAGGGGTAGACAATGAGCAGTTCTTC. The chain is built from TRBV5-1 and TRBJ2-1; 10 nucleotides align to TRBD1. This CDR3 is built from 15 residues. Trimming at V came to 4 bases and at J to 5 bases, leaving 6 bases not matched to a gene. Germline CDR1 reads SGHRS; CDR2 reads YFSETQ.

This rearrangement joins TRBV6-6 to TRBJ2-7, with D possibly matching TRBD1 (5 bases). The CDR3 spans 13 residues. Per germline, CDR1 MNHNY and CDR2 SVGAGI (reference sequence). With 7 bases removed from V and 4 bases from J, the gap between germline ends came to 14 bases. CDR3 in DNA: TGTGCCAGCACCCCTCGCAGGGAATACGAGCAGTACTTC. Translation: CASTPRREYEQYF.

The chain links TRBV4-1 to TRBJ2-7, with TRBD1 as a possible D gene (6 bases). The length of the CDR3 is 13 residues. CDR1 and CDR2 from the germline V gene are MGHRA and YSYEKL. Between the trimmed V and J ends, which lost 1 base and 6 bases, there was a span of 10 bases. CDR3 sequence: CASSQGRGTEQYF. CDR3 in DNA: TGCGCCAGCAGCCAAGGAAGGGGGACCGAGCAGTACTTC.

This chain joins TRBV7-9 and TRBJ2-3; D gene ambiguous. Trimming removed 6 bases at V and 0 bases at J, with 10 bases between. Looked up from germline, CDR1 is SEHNR and CDR2 is FQNEAQ (reference sequence). The CDR3 has 14 residues. CDR3 coding DNA: TGTGCCAGCAGGGCGAGGAACAGCACAGATACGCAGTATTTT. Translation gives CASRARNSTDTQYF.

Of note for this clone: The germline gene is not matched at one end of the junction; a read error may be the cause. The chain recombines TRBV4-1 with TRBJ1-6; 7 positions agree with TRBD1. This CDR3 spans 15 amino acids. Germline V gives CDR1 MGHRA, CDR2 YSYEKL. The CDR3 spells CASSPTGAYSSPLHF. Written as DNA, the CDR3 is TGCGCCAGCAGCCCAACAGGGGCTTATAGTTCACCCCTCCACTTT.

The chain is built from TRBV19 and TRBJ2-2, with D possibly TRBD1 on 5 matching bases. CDR3 length equals 14 residues. Germline CDR1 is LNHDA and CDR2 is SQIVND (reference sequence). V lost 8 bases, J lost 1 base, and 11 bases lay in between. The CDR3 protein is CASQDSLNTGELFF. The CDR3 nucleotides are TGTGCCAGTCAAGACAGCCTGAACACCGGGGAGCTGTTTTTT.

The chain couples TRBV11-1 to TRBJ2-1; 8 positions match TRBD1. The CDR3 loop spans 15 amino acids. CDR1 is SGHAT, CDR2 FQDESV, per germline (reference sequence). The V gene end was trimmed by 5 bases and the J gene end by 9 bases; junction bases not matched to a gene: 12. The CDR3 sequence is CASSPPGGLMGEQFF. Here the CDR3 DNA reads TGTGCCAGCAGCCCACCAGGGGGCCTAATGGGTGAGCAGTTCTTC.